The sequence of this T cell receptor (beta chain) was determined in a study of T cell responses to AZD1222 COVID-19 vaccine. Measured with immunoSEQ multiplex PCR; TCRdb has only the in-frame clones, and not every one. The repertoire holds 150,000 to 200,000 clones, with approximately 90% as singletons. Trimming pared 2 bases from V and 2 bases from J, leaving 11 bases between. Germline lookup yields CDR1 SGHRS and CDR2 YFSETQ. The CDR3 totals 14 residues. The specimen comprised peripheral blood, sampled 28 days after the second dose of the MenACWY control vaccine. The V call is TRBV5-1, the J call TRBJ2-7; tentative D call: TRBD1 (5 bases). This sequence was found in an adult who received the MenACWY meningococcal vaccine as a control. CDR3 loop: CASSFRDRAYEQYF. The CDR3 DNA sequence: TGCGCCAGCAGCTTTCGAGACAGAGCCTACGAGCAGTACTTC.